This TCR beta chain derives from a study of T cell responses to AZD1222 COVID-19 vaccine. Study conclusions and caveats: A mostly white British donor set with more females was recruited, and clonal diversity was possibly underestimated.

V was pared by 5 bases and J by 12 bases, with 9 bases of the junction left unmatched. From germline, CDR1 is MNHEY and CDR2 SVGEGT. This CDR3 is 12 amino acids long. Clones were sequenced by immunoSEQ multiplex PCR, and TCRdb holds only the in-frame ones, with some missing. The sample lists around 160,000 clones, roughly nine tenths seen once, with approximately 3.8% in the top ten. In the case of this clone: Its antigen is not known.

The sample was peripheral blood, taken 28 days after the second AZD1222 dose. V and J are TRBV6-2 or TRBV6-3 and TRBJ2-7; TRBD1 aligns across 8 bases. The receptor comes from an adult who received the AZD1222 COVID-19 vaccine. The CDR3 DNA follows: TGTGCCAGCAGTCAAACAGGGGGTCGCGGGTACTTC. Translated, it gives CASSQTGGRGYF.